Following are 28 T cell receptor delta chains from one sample sequenced in a study of gammadelta T cells in human blood. TCRdb reprocessed the RT-PCR reads using CATT. This table has roughly 1,100 delta-chain clones, approximately 35% appearing once. The specimen sequenced was Vgamma9Vdelta2 gamma-delta T cells from infant blood. These receptors all stem from a human donor.

By sample share, this clone is medium-sized. A clone one base away is much larger, so this may be a read error. This rearrangement joins TRDV2 to TRDJ3; maybe TRDD1 (5 bases). There are 19 residues in the CDR3. Germline V gives CDR1 GEAIGNYY, CDR2 EKD. The CDR3 bases are TGTGCCTGTAACACCGTAAAAATACCGAGCTCCTGGGACACCCGACAGATGTTTTTC. It specifies CACNTVKIPSSWDTRQMFF.

There are a few counts of this clone. This likely stems from a read error, as it lies one base from a far larger clone. The gene calls are TRDV2 and TRDJ2; 9 positions agree with TRDD3. Germline CDR1 reads GEAIGNYY; CDR2 reads EKD. The CDR3 has 16 residues. Here the CDR3 DNA reads TGTGCCGGTGACACCGTGGGGGATACTTTGACAGCACAACTCTTCTTT. Protein sequence: CAGDTVGDTLTAQLFF.

Turning to this clone: The amino acid sequence in TCRdb belongs to a much larger clone and departs from this DNA's translation at residue 6, likely a sequencing read error; the sequence shown is translated from the DNA. The V gene is TRDV2, the J gene TRDJ3, with D perhaps TRDD3 (6 bases). The J gene is absent in TCRdb and was assigned here via DNA matching to germline. Germline V gives CDR1 GEAIGNYY, CDR2 EKD. Trimming pared 0 bases from V and 0 bases from J, leaving 11 bases between. This CDR3 comprises 18 residues. Here the CDR3 DNA reads TGTGCCTGTGACACCGAATGGGGGCACTCCTGGGACACCCGACAGATGTTTTTC. This gives the protein CACDTEWGHSWDTRQMFF.

Comments on this clone: TCRdb assigns this DNA the protein of a much larger clone, which departs from its translation at residue 10; this likely reflects a read error, and the protein shown comes from translating the DNA. The chain uses TRDV2 and TRDJ3; 9 positions agree with TRDD3. The J gene, absent from TCRdb, was called here by matching the DNA to germline. The CDR3 covers 18 residues. Losses at the gene ends were 3 bases for V and 2 bases for J; bases not matched to a gene: 7. CDR1 GEAIGNYY and CDR2 EKD come from the germline V gene. CDR3 DNA sequence: TGTGCCTGTGACCCCATGGGGATACGCCCCTGGGACACCCGACAGATGTTTTTC. This codes for CACDPMGIRPWDTRQMFF.

Comment on this clone: A far larger clone is a single base away, which makes a read error likely. Distinct nucleotide sequences in the sample also encode this CDR3. The chain links TRDV2 to TRDJ1; 8 bases fit TRDD3. Trimming removed 1 base from V and 3 bases from J; junction bases left unmatched: 18. This CDR3 is built from 19 residues. Per the germline V gene, CDR1 is GEAIGNYY and CDR2 is EKD. Here the CDR3 reads CACDTLTTRGIDGADKLIF. CDR3 bases: TGTGCCTGTGACACACTTACGACTCGGGGGATAGATGGGGCCGATAAACTCATCTTT.

This clone has more than one count but fewer than ten. A much larger clone is a single base away; this may be a read error. The V gene is TRDV2, the J gene TRDJ3, with 8 positions matching TRDD3. TCRdb does not report a J gene; here it was assigned by matching the DNA to germline references. This CDR3 contains 18 residues. From germline, CDR1 is GEAIGNYY and CDR2 EKD. Written as DNA, the CDR3 is TGTGCCAGTGATACTCTACTGGGGGGCTCCTGGGACACCCGACAGATGTTTTTC. Amino acids: CASDTLLGGSWDTRQMFF.

A note on this clone: A single base is all that separates this from a far larger clone, so a read error is likely. This CDR3 is also generated by other DNA sequences in the sample. This sequence joins TRDV2 and TRDJ3; D may be TRDD3 (5 bases). CDR3 length equals 17 residues. Per the germline V gene, CDR1 is GEAIGNYY and CDR2 is EKD. V lost 0 bases to trimming and J lost 0 bases, with 8 bases between them. CDR3 loop: CACDTVLGSWDTRQMFF. CDR3 sequence (DNA): TGTGCCTGTGACACCGTGCTGGGCTCCTGGGACACCCGACAGATGTTTTTC.

Concerning this clone: This probably arose from a read error, given a far larger clone one base away. The J gene has no call, while the V gene is TRDV2; the D call in the table, TRDD3, was not verified against the DNA. Germline V gene lookup returns CDR1 GEAIGNYY and CDR2 EKD. The CDR3 has 20 amino acids. The CDR3 DNA is TGTGCCTGTGACACGAACTGGGGACCAGAGAGCTCCTGGGACACCCGACAGACGTTTTTC. Encoded protein: CACDTNWGPESSWDTRQTFF.

About this clone itself: A read error likely explains why the TCRdb protein, taken from a much larger clone, differs from this DNA's translation at residue 3; the protein shown is translated from the DNA. The chain is built from TRDV2 and TRDJ1, with D unresolved. The CDR3 consists of 14 residues. Germline V CDR1 and CDR2: GEAIGNYY, EKD. CDR3 loop: CAGDSVSEPGKLIF. CDR3 in DNA: TGTGCCGGTGACTCGGTGTCAGAACCGGGAAAACTCATCTTT.

This clone was seen more than once but under ten times. Only one base separates this from a far larger clonotype, so it likely reflects a read error. This sequence joins TRDV2 and TRDJ1; D gene unclear. The J gene was missing in TCRdb and was found by matching the end of the DNA to germline. Germline V gene data show CDR1 as GEAIGNYY and CDR2 as EKD. The CDR3 loop spans 12 amino acids. The CDR3 region is CARDSYTDKLIF. In DNA form, the CDR3 reads TGTGCCCGTGACTCCTACACCGATAAACTCATCTTT.

This clone was recorded a few times. A read error likely explains this, since a far larger clone differs by one base. The rearrangement uses TRDV2 and TRDJ3; tentative D call: TRDD3 (6 bases). TCRdb records no J gene; here it was assigned by comparing the DNA to germline. The V end was cut by 0 bases, the J end by 5 bases, with 10 bases between. CDR1 is GEAIGNYY, CDR2 EKD, per germline. The CDR3 runs 16 residues. The CDR3 here is CACDTVGARDTRQMFF. The CDR3 DNA is TGTGCCTGTGACACCGTGGGGGCCCGGGACACCCGACAGATGTTTTTC.

In the case of this clone: This likely stems from a read error, as it lies one base from a far larger clone. The rearrangement links TRDV2 to TRDJ1, with 9 positions matching TRDD3. TCRdb lists no J gene, so it was determined here by aligning the DNA to germline. The V segment lost 4 bases and the J segment 2 bases; nucleotides outside the gene matches: 13. The CDR3 is made up of 17 amino acids. Germline CDR1 and CDR2: GEAIGNYY and EKD. The CDR3 here is CACDPIPVLGETDKLIF. The CDR3, as DNA: TGTGCCTGTGATCCTATACCCGTACTGGGGGAAACCGATAAACTCATCTTT.

A note on this clone: Only one base separates this from a far larger clonotype, so it likely reflects a read error. Other DNA sequences in this specimen translate into the identical CDR3. This rearrangement joins TRDV2 to TRDJ2, with TRDD3 identical over 9 bases. TCRdb is silent on the J gene; assignment here came from matching the DNA to germline. Germline trimming cut 3 bases from V and 2 bases from J; bases unmatched to any gene: 3. This CDR3 has 15 amino acids. Germline V gene data show CDR1 as GEAIGNYY and CDR2 as EKD. The DNA of the CDR3 is TGTGCCTGTGACGTACTGGGGGACTTGACAGCACAACTCTTCTTT. It yields the protein CACDVLGDLTAQLFF.

About this clone itself: This probably arose from a read error, given a far larger clone one base away. The rearrangement joins TRDV2 to TRDJ3, with 7 bases identical to TRDD3. Since TCRdb gives no J gene, matching the DNA to germline was used here to assign it. There are 20 residues in the CDR3. Germline CDR1 and CDR2: GEAIGNYY and EKD. DNA of the CDR3: TGTGCCTGTGACAAGTTACTGGGGATGACAAGCTCCTGGGGCACCCGACAGATGTTTTTC. This gives the protein CACDKLLGMTSSWGTRQMFF.

Regarding this clone: A far larger clone is one nucleotide away, so this likely arose from a read error. V is TRDV2 and J is TRDJ1; 11 positions agree with TRDD3. CDR1 is GEAIGNYY and CDR2 is EKD in the germline V gene. The ends lost 2 bases at V and 0 bases at J; junction bases unmatched: 10. The CDR3 spans 18 residues. The CDR3 sequence is CACDRVLGDMFYTDKLIF. The CDR3 nucleotides are TGTGCCTGTGACAGAGTACTGGGGGATATGTTTTACACCGATAAACTCATCTTT.

Concerning this clone itself: This DNA translates differently at residue 9 from the TCRdb protein, which is that of a much larger clone; a read error is likely, and the protein shown is the DNA's own translation. This rearrangement joins TRDV2 to TRDJ1; 10 bases are shared with TRDD3. This CDR3 has 15 amino acids. Germline V gives CDR1 GEAIGNYY, CDR2 EKD. V dropped 2 bases and J dropped 4; count of bases not matched to a gene: 6. CDR3 loop: CACDILGDSHDKLIF. The CDR3 DNA reads TGTGCCTGTGACATACTGGGGGATTCCCACGATAAACTCATCTTT.

This clone turned up a few times. The amino acid sequence in TCRdb belongs to a much larger clone and departs from this DNA's translation at residue 7, likely a sequencing read error; the sequence shown is translated from the DNA. The chain employs TRDV2 and TRDJ2; TRDD3 is a possible D gene (5 bases). Germline lookup yields CDR1 GEAIGNYY and CDR2 EKD. The CDR3 spans 14 residues. With 2 bases removed from V and 5 bases from J, the gap between germline ends came to 11 bases. CDR3 protein: CACDILEDTAQLFF. CDR3 in DNA: TGTGCCTGTGACATACTGGAGGATACAGCACAACTCTTCTTT.

The chain joins TRDV2 to TRDJ1, with 8 bases lining up with TRDD3. The J gene comes from matching the DNA to germline here; TCRdb lacks it. Trimming removed 1 base from V and 0 bases from J; junction bases left unmatched: 15. Germline V gene lookup returns CDR1 GEAIGNYY and CDR2 EKD. There are 19 residues in the CDR3. The CDR3, as DNA: TGTGCCTGTGACACGGCGACTGGGGGTAACTCCTGGGACACCGATAAACTCATCTTT. It encodes CACDTATGGNSWDTDKLIF.

Regarding this clone: This probably arose from a read error, given a far larger clone one base away. The V gene is TRDV2, the J gene TRDJ2; 13 bases match TRDD3. The V gene's germline CDR1 is GEAIGNYY and CDR2 EKD. CDR3 length: 18 amino acids. This CDR3 is CACDTITGGYVGTAQRFF. The CDR3 coding sequence is TGTGCCTGTGACACAATTACTGGGGGATACGTAGGTACAGCACAACGCTTCTTT.

Turning to this clone: This likely reflects a read error, since a far larger clone is one base away. V gene TRDV2 combines with J gene TRDJ3, with 10 bases that match TRDD3. The germline CDR1 and CDR2 sequences are GEAIGNYY and EKD. There are 18 residues in the CDR3. The CDR3 loop is CACDTGGYSSWDTRRMFF. CDR3 bases: TGTGCCTGTGACACTGGGGGATACAGCTCCTGGGACACCCGACGGATGTTTTTC.

As for this clone: A far larger clone is off by one base, so a read error is likely. This CDR3 is also generated by other DNA sequences in the sample. The chain is built from TRDV2 and TRDJ2; the match to TRDD3 covers 11 bases. The J gene, not given by TCRdb, was assigned here from a germline match of the nucleotide sequence. The germline CDR1 and CDR2 sequences are GEAIGNYY and EKD. The V and J ends lost 1 base and 5 bases, in that order; junction bases with no gene match: 11. CDR3 length: 18 amino acids. In DNA form, the CDR3 reads TGTGCCTGTGACACAATTACTGGGGGATATGTAGGTACAGCACAACTCTTCTTT. Translation gives CACDTITGGYVGTAQLFF.

This clone is medium-sized in the sample. V gene TRDV2 combines with J gene TRDJ3, with 8 positions matching TRDD3. Germline V gives CDR1 GEAIGNYY, CDR2 EKD. The CDR3 is 20 residues long. The V gene end was trimmed by 0 bases and the J gene end by 0 bases; junction bases not matched to a gene: 9. CDR3 in amino acids: CACDTVLGDLSSWDTRQMFF. The CDR3 coding sequence is TGTGCCTGTGACACCGTGCTGGGGGACTTAAGCTCCTGGGACACCCGACAGATGTTTTTC.

As for this clone: A far larger clone is one base from this, pointing to a likely read error. Other DNA sequences in the sample encode the same CDR3. V is TRDV2 and J is TRDJ2, with 13 positions matching TRDD3. The J gene was missing in TCRdb and was found by matching the end of the DNA to germline. Germline V lookup: CDR1 GEAIGNYY, CDR2 EKD. CDR3 length: 18 residues. CDR3 sequence reads: CACDTITGGYVGTAQLFF. CDR3 coding DNA: TGTGCCTGTGACACAATTACTGGGGGATACGTAGGTACAGCGCAACTCTTCTTT.

This clone is deemed medium-sized. Since a much larger clone is just one base distant, this may be a read error. The J gene is TRDJ1, the V gene TRDV2; 9 nucleotides agree with TRDD3. Germline V gene lookup returns CDR1 GEAIGNYY and CDR2 EKD. CDR3 length: 18 residues. The DNA for the CDR3 is TGTGCCAGTGACTCGGTAAGGACGGGGATACGCGGGACCGATAAACTCATCTTT. It yields the protein CASDSVRTGIRGTDKLIF.

As to this clone: A far larger clone is off by one base, so a read error is likely. Other DNA sequences of this sample code for an identical CDR3. The J gene is TRDJ3, the V gene TRDV2; 13 bases match TRDD3. This CDR3 is built from 22 residues. Germline V CDR1 and CDR2: GEAIGNYY, EKD. CDR3 loop: CACDKILLGDTRSSWDTRQMFF. The CDR3 DNA is TGTGCATGTGACAAAATACTACTGGGGGATACGCGGAGCTCCTGGGACACCCGACAGATGTTTTTC.

Only a few counts were recorded for this clone. With only one base between it and a far larger clone, this is likely a read error. Other nucleotide sequences in the sample specify the same CDR3. The J gene is TRDJ1, the V gene TRDV2, with 12 bases lining up with TRDD3. The CDR3 totals 15 residues. V was clipped by 1 base and J by 8 bases; unmatched bases: 7. In germline, CDR1 is GEAIGNYY, CDR2 EKD. The CDR3: CACDTLGDTTGKLIF. In DNA, the CDR3 is TGTGCCTGTGACACGCTGGGGGATACGACGGGCAAACTCATCTTT.

Only a few counts were recorded for this clone. This is likely an artifact of a read error, given a far larger clone one base away. At the DNA level, this CDR3 is encoded by other sequences in the same sample as well. V gene TRDV2 combines with J gene TRDJ3; D possibly corresponds to TRDD3 (6 bases). Germline V gene lookup returns CDR1 GEAIGNYY and CDR2 EKD. Between the trimmed V and J ends, which lost 0 bases and 2 bases, there was a span of 13 bases. The CDR3 sequence is 18 residues long. The CDR3: CACDTVLGDTWDTRQMFF. CDR3 DNA sequence: TGTGCCTGTGACACCGTACTGGGAGATACCTGGGACACCCGACAGATGTTTTTC.

In the case of this clone: The protein TCRdb lists belongs to a much larger clone and differs from this DNA's translation at residue 13, which points to a read error; the protein shown is made from the DNA. The rearrangement links TRDV2 to TRDJ1; 13 nucleotides align to TRDD3. The J gene, left out of TCRdb, was set here by checking the DNA against germline. The germline CDR1 and CDR2 sequences are GEAIGNYY and EKD. CDR3 size: 18 residues. V lost 2 bases to trimming and J lost 4 bases; unmatched junction nucleotides: 12. The CDR3 is CACDRVLGDTFYNDKLIF. CDR3 DNA sequence: TGTGCCTGTGACAGAGTACTGGGGGATACGTTTTACAACGATAAACTCATCTTT.